The 13 T cell receptor beta chains listed next were all sequenced from one sample in a study of cytomegalovirus exposure and HLA in healthy donors. PCR used 60 Vbeta primers and 13 Jbeta primers. Using immunoSEQ multiplex PCR, the repertoire was profiled, and TCRdb retains in-frame clones only, with some absent. The top ten clones hold about 3% of a sample with hundreds of thousands of clones, 70% of them seen once. The sequenced sample was PBMCs. All receptors derive from a man aged 35-49 years in good health and CMV-seropositive.

V is TRBV5-1 and J is TRBJ1-1; D uncertain. V was clipped by 0 bases and J by 0 bases, with 6 bases between them. There are 14 residues in the CDR3. Germline V gene data show CDR1 as SGHRS and CDR2 as YFSETQ. The CDR3 loop is CASSLVPLNTEAFF. The CDR3, as DNA: TGCGCCAGCAGCTTGGTCCCCTTGAACACTGAAGCTTTCTTT.

The V call is TRBV4-2, the J call TRBJ2-3, with 7 positions matching TRBD2. Germline CDR1 and CDR2: LGHNA and YNFKEQ. The length of the CDR3 is 16 residues. Losses at the gene ends were 4 bases for V and 6 bases for J; bases not matched to a gene: 13. CDR3 region: CASSPVPSGRSDTQYF. In nucleotides, the CDR3 is TGTGCCAGCAGCCCCGTCCCTAGCGGCCGGAGCGATACGCAGTATTTT.

Concerning this clone: The sample holds other DNA sequences that translate to the same CDR3. The V call is TRBV4-1, the J call TRBJ2-7; 7 bases agree with TRBD1. Germline loops: CDR1 MGHRA, CDR2 YSYEKL. V lost 0 bases, J lost 5 bases, and 10 bases stayed unmatched. The CDR3 consists of 16 residues. CDR3 in amino acids: CASSQDRAGGRNEQYF. CDR3 nucleotides: TGCGCCAGCAGCCAAGATCGGGCAGGGGGAAGGAACGAGCAGTACTTC.

This chain links TRBV19 with TRBJ1-2, with D perhaps matching TRBD1 (6 bases). The CDR3 has 13 amino acids. Germline assignment: CDR1 LNHDA and CDR2 SQIVND (reference sequence). Trimming removed 6 bases at V and 7 bases at J, with 15 bases between. DNA of the CDR3: TGTGCCAGTAGGAAGGACAGTATGGGTGGCTACACCTTC. It yields the protein CASRKDSMGGYTF.

This chain uses TRBV29-1 with TRBJ2-1, with a possible D match to TRBD1 (5 bases). This CDR3 is built from 13 residues. The V end lost 5 bases, the J end lost 0 bases, and 8 bases lay between the germline ends. Germline CDR1 and CDR2: SQVTM and ANQGSEA. CDR3 nucleotides: TGCAGCGTTCAGGGTAGCTCCTACAATGAGCAGTTCTTC. This encodes CSVQGSSYNEQFF.

The chain joins TRBV11-2 to TRBJ1-3; 8 bases map to TRBD1. The CDR3 is 15 residues long. Germline trimming cut 3 bases from V and 4 bases from J; bases unmatched to any gene: 5. Germline loops: CDR1 SGHAT, CDR2 FQNNGV. The CDR3 spells CASSFGQGFGNTIYF. CDR3 in DNA: TGTGCCAGCAGCTTTGGACAGGGCTTCGGAAACACCATATATTTT.

The chain carries TRBV2 and TRBJ2-3, with D possibly matching TRBD2 (6 bases). V gave up 3 bases and J gave up 2 bases, with 12 bases separating them. Germline V lookup: CDR1 SNHLY, CDR2 FYNNEI. This CDR3 spans 15 amino acids. In nucleotides, the CDR3 is TGTGCCAGCAGTGAGCGGGGCAGCACCACAGATACGCAGTATTTT. It yields the protein CASSERGSTTDTQYF.

The V call is TRBV10-3, the J call TRBJ2-7; 10 bases agree with TRBD2. Germline trimming cut 0 bases from V and 1 base from J; bases unmatched to any gene: 3. Germline-derived CDR1 and CDR2 are ENHRY and SYGVKD. This CDR3 is built from 16 residues. The CDR3, as DNA: TGTGCCATCAGTGAGTCGACTAGCGGGCGATCCTACGAGCAGTACTTC. As protein: CAISESTSGRSYEQYF.

The chain combines TRBV9 with TRBJ1-4; D remains ambiguous. Germline CDR1 SGDLS, CDR2 YYNGEE. The germline V and J ends were trimmed by 0 bases and 1 base, with 10 bases remaining between them. The CDR3 is made up of 16 amino acids. The CDR3 nucleotides read TGTGCCAGCAGCGTAGGAGGTTTGGGAACTAATGAAAAACTGTTTTTT. Its translation is CASSVGGLGTNEKLFF. The entire variable domain, with the rest obtained from reference TRBV9 and TRBJ1-4, is as follows: DSGVTQTPKHLITATGQRVTLRCSPRSGDLSVYWYQQSLDQGLQFLIQYYNGEERAKGNILERFSAQQFPDLHSELNLSSLELGDSALYFCASSVGGLGTNEKLFFGSGTQLSVL.

The gene calls are TRBV10-2 and TRBJ1-6, with D uncertain. V was shortened by 2 bases and J by 11 bases, with 13 bases between the two germline ends. CDR3 size: 14 residues. Germline CDR1 is WSHSY and CDR2 is SAAADI. CDR3 nucleotides: TGCGCCAGCAGTGAGATGAGGTCCTGGGCACCCCTCCACTTT. Protein: CASSEMRSWAPLHF.

The chain links TRBV11-2 to TRBJ2-2, with D possibly matching TRBD2 (6 bases). The germline V gene encodes CDR1 SGHAT and CDR2 FQNNGV. Trimming cost V 3 bases and J 8 bases, with 7 bases left between them. This CDR3 spans 12 amino acids. CDR3 sequence reads: CASSFREGELFF. The CDR3 DNA is TGTGCCAGCAGCTTTCGGGAGGGGGAGCTGTTTTTT.

This clone was detected a few times. V usage is TRBV5-5 and J usage is TRBJ2-7; 10 nucleotides line up with TRBD2. J gave up 6 bases and V 4 bases, and 10 bases lay outside the gene matches. This CDR3 is built from 15 residues. The V gene's germline CDR1 is SGHKS and CDR2 YYEKEE (reference sequence). The CDR3 loop is CASSPVPSGGFEQYF. DNA of the CDR3: TGTGCCAGCAGCCCGGTACCTAGCGGGGGATTCGAGCAGTACTTC.

The V gene is TRBV7-8, the J gene TRBJ2-7, with D hard to call. There are 11 residues in the CDR3. The V gene's germline CDR1 is SGHVS and CDR2 FQNEAQ. V was trimmed by 4 bases and J by 3 bases, leaving 4 bases between them. Written as DNA, the CDR3 is TGTGCCAGCAGCTCTTTCTACGAGCAGTACTTC. Protein sequence: CASSSFYEQYF.